This TCR beta chain was sequenced in a study of identical twins. TCRdb reanalysed the 5' RACE reads using MiXCR and keeps one entry per CDR3 protein. This sample has around 450,000 distinct CDR3 sequences, with 14% found just once. Unmatched junction bases numbered 4, after V lost 2 bases and J lost 6 bases. CDR3 length: 13 residues. In germline, CDR1 is DFQATT, CDR2 SNEGSKA (reference sequence). The data were also submitted as part of a second study, on yellow fever vaccine responses in identical twins.

The clonotype originates from a woman between 18 and 29 years old in good health. The chain uses TRBV20-1 and TRBJ1-2, with 9 nucleotides matching TRBD1. Sequenced: CD4+ T cells sorted from blood. In nucleotides, the CDR3 is TGCAGTGCTAGAACCGGGACAGGGAATGGCTACACCTTC. Its protein is CSARTGTGNGYTF.